This TCR beta chain was identified in a study of blood T cell repertoires in COVID-19. The CDR3 has 13 residues. V gave up 5 bases and J gave up 5 bases; unmatched junction bases: 4. Germline CDR1 and CDR2: SGHTA and FQGNSA. Method: immunoSEQ multiplex PCR; TCRdb's copy keeps in-frame clones and lacks some. Of 200,000 to 250,000 clones detected, 80% to 90% appear once; the ten largest clones hold 2.5% to 3.5%. This TCR came from a woman aged 45-65 years in a cohort exposed to, infected with or recovered from COVID-19 (not recorded which). This chain joins TRBV7-2 and TRBJ1-1; TRBD1 agrees at 8 bases. Input material: PBMCs or T cells enriched from blood (not recorded which). CDR3 DNA: TGTGCCAGCAGCACCCGACAGGGGACTGAAGCTTTCTTT. This codes for CASSTRQGTEAFF.